The entry below describes one TCR beta chain. With V trimmed by 6 bases and J by 3 bases, 8 bases remained unmatched. This CDR3 has 14 amino acids. Germline V CDR1 and CDR2: MGHDK, SYGVNS. The entry originates in a study of blood T cell repertoires in COVID-19. On the study more broadly: Samples representing acute and convalescent COVID-19 were sourced from the United States, Italy and Spain. In each case, the material was cDNA or gDNA derived from T cells, B-cell-depleted T cells, or PBMCs.

Generated by immunoSEQ multiplex PCR, the TCRdb table keeps only in-frame clones and is missing some. This sample has 85,000 to 100,000 clones; around 88% occur once, and the top ten carry about 2%. The sequence derives from a man aged 50 or older with COVID-19, enrolled during active disease. This chain joins TRBV25-1 and TRBJ2-7; 7 bases map to TRBD2. The specimen sequenced was peripheral blood. CDR3 coding DNA: TGTGCCAGCAGCCACCTGGGGGGGGTCTACGAGCAGTACTTC. This sequence encodes CASSHLGGVYEQYF.